Below are 2 T cell receptor beta chains sequenced from a single sample in a study of blood T cell repertoires in COVID-19. The protocol was immunoSEQ multiplex PCR, while the TCRdb copy is restricted to in-frame clones and leaves out a portion. This table has roughly 81,000 clones, around 86% appearing once. Specimen: peripheral blood. Receptor source: a woman aged 70 to 79 with acute or convalescent COVID-19.

This clone occurred a few times. The chain combines TRBV9 with TRBJ1-3; TRBD1 matches 9 bases. V was pared by 7 bases and J by 9 bases, with 8 bases of the junction left unmatched. This CDR3 is 13 amino acids long. Germline CDR1 reads SGDLS; CDR2 reads YYNGEE. This CDR3 is CASSPGQGGTIYF. CDR3 DNA: TGTGCCAGCTCCCCGGGACAGGGAGGCACCATATATTTT.

V and J are TRBV5-1 and TRBJ2-1; D is perhaps TRBD1 (6 bases). Trimming shortened V by 0 bases and J by 8 bases, and 12 bases separated the two germline ends. CDR3 length: 14 residues. CDR1 and CDR2 (germline): SGHRS, YFSETQ. CDR3 residues: CASSLGVSGDEQFF. As DNA, the CDR3 is TGCGCCAGCAGCTTGGGTGTGTCAGGGGATGAGCAGTTCTTC.